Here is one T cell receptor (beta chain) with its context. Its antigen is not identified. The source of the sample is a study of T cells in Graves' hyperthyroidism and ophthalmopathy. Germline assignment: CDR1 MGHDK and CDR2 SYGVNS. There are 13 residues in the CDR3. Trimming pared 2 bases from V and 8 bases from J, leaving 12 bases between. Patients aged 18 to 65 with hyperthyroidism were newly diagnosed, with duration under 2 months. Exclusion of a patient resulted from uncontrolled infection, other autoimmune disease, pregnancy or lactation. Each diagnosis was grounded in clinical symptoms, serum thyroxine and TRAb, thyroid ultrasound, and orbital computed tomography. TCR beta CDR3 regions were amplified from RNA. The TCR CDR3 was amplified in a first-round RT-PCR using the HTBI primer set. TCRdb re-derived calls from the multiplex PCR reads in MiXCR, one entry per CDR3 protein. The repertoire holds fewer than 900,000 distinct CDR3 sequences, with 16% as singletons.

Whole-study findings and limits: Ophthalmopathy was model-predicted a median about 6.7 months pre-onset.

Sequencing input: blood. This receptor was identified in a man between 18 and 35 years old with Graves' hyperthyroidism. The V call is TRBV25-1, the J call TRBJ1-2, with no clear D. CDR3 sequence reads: CASSEMSQRGYTF. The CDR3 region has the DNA TGTGCCAGCAGTGAAATGTCCCAACGAGGCTACACCTTC.